This is a list of T cell receptor beta chains from one sample in a study of a mutant IDH1 vaccine in newly diagnosed glioma. Repertoires were generated with immunoSEQ multiplex PCR, while TCRdb's copy carries only in-frame clones and drops some. The sample comprises roughly 50,000 clones, about 81% of which are singletons, and 6.5% to 9% rests with the top ten. Their antigen targets remain unknown. Sequenced here: PBMCs, sampled from a glioma patient whose treatment included an IDH1 peptide vaccine. The receptors were sampled from a woman between 40 and 55 years old with glioma. Some clones in this sample may be carry-over from other donors' samples. CDR3s include the opening cysteine and the closing phenylalanine or tryptophan. A D gene is named only where the DNA matches it firmly. A clone size is listed for some rows: how often the clone was seen (once, few, many), or a class if it is expanded.

j_gene: TRBJ1-1; len: 12; abundance: NA; d_gene: NA; v_gene: TRBV13; CDR3aa: CASKRPNTEAFF; CDR3nt: TGTGCCAGCAAAAGGCCAAACACTGAAGCTTTCTTT
j_gene: TRBJ2-1; len: 12; abundance: NA; d_gene: NA; v_gene: TRBV9; CDR3aa: CASSDTGEGQFF; CDR3nt: TGTGCCAGCAGTGACACAGGGGAGGGGCAGTTCTTC
j_gene: TRBJ2-1; len: 16; abundance: few; d_gene: NA; v_gene: TRBV30; CDR3aa: CAWSGKGRLSYNEQFF; CDR3nt: TGTGCCTGGAGTGGCAAGGGCAGGCTCTCCTACAATGAGCAGTTCTTC
j_gene: TRBJ1-2; len: 13; abundance: NA; d_gene: NA; v_gene: TRBV5-6; CDR3aa: CASMEGVRRVYTF; CDR3nt: TGTGCCAGCATGGAAGGGGTACGTCGAGTCTACACCTTC
j_gene: TRBJ2-4; len: 14; abundance: NA; d_gene: NA; v_gene: TRBV6-5; CDR3aa: CASSYSVLRDIQYF; CDR3nt: TGTGCCAGCAGTTACTCGGTTTTGAGAGACATTCAGTACTTC
j_gene: TRBJ2-7; len: 15; abundance: NA; d_gene: NA; v_gene: TRBV7-8; CDR3aa: CASSLAEGRAYEQYF; CDR3nt: TGTGCCAGCAGCTTAGCAGAGGGAAGGGCCTACGAGCAGTACTTC
j_gene: TRBJ1-3; len: 15; abundance: NA; d_gene: NA; v_gene: TRBV11-2; CDR3aa: CASSLAVGSGNTIYF; CDR3nt: TGTGCCAGCAGCTTAGCCGTGGGCTCTGGAAACACCATATATTTT
j_gene: TRBJ2-2; len: 14; abundance: NA; d_gene: NA; v_gene: TRBV10-1; CDR3aa: CASSESGNTGELFF; CDR3nt: TGCGCCAGCAGTGAGTCCGGAAACACCGGGGAGCTGTTTTTT
j_gene: TRBJ1-6; len: 19; abundance: NA; d_gene: NA; v_gene: TRBV5-6; CDR3aa: CASSLWAGLRSSYNSPLHF; CDR3nt: TGTGCCAGCAGCTTGTGGGCAGGGCTGAGAAGCTCCTATAATTCACCCCTCCACTTT
j_gene: TRBJ1-3; len: 13; abundance: NA; d_gene: TRBD1; v_gene: TRBV11-2; CDR3aa: CASSLTGGNTIYF; CDR3nt: TGTGCCAGCAGCTTGACAGGGGGAAACACCATATATTTT
j_gene: TRBJ1-1; len: 13; abundance: few; d_gene: NA; v_gene: TRBV7-2; CDR3aa: CASSGGRGGEAFF; CDR3nt: TGTGCCAGCAGCGGAGGAAGGGGCGGTGAAGCTTTCTTT
j_gene: TRBJ1-5; len: 16; abundance: NA; d_gene: NA; v_gene: TRBV6-1; CDR3aa: CASSEGRQGFLVPQHF; CDR3nt: TGTGCCAGCAGTGAAGGGAGGCAGGGCTTTTTGGTGCCCCAGCATTTT
j_gene: TRBJ2-3; len: 10; abundance: NA; d_gene: NA; v_gene: TRBV29-1; CDR3aa: CTVSADTQYF; CDR3nt: TGCACCGTGTCGGCGGATACGCAGTATTTT
j_gene: TRBJ1-3; len: 15; abundance: few; d_gene: NA; v_gene: TRBV6-5; CDR3aa: CASKAARGAGNTIYF; CDR3nt: TGTGCCAGCAAAGCGGCCCGGGGAGCTGGAAACACCATATATTTT
j_gene: TRBJ1-1; len: 15; abundance: NA; d_gene: NA; v_gene: TRBV28; CDR3aa: CASSLSPRQNTEAFF; CDR3nt: TGTGCCAGCAGTTTATCCCCCCGGCAGAACACTGAAGCTTTCTTT
j_gene: TRBJ1-2; len: 15; abundance: NA; d_gene: NA; v_gene: TRBV27; CDR3aa: CASSLSRGGSDGYTF; CDR3nt: TGTGCCAGCAGTTTATCGAGGGGGGGCTCAGATGGCTACACCTTC
j_gene: TRBJ1-1; len: 11; abundance: NA; d_gene: TRBD1; v_gene: TRBV30; CDR3aa: CAWGQGAGAFF; CDR3nt: TGTGCCTGGGGACAGGGGGCAGGAGCTTTCTTT
j_gene: TRBJ2-5; len: 14; abundance: NA; d_gene: TRBD1; v_gene: TRBV6-1; CDR3aa: CASVERGRGETQYF; CDR3nt: TGTGCCAGCGTTGAGAGGGGGCGAGGGGAGACCCAGTACTTC
j_gene: TRBJ1-5; len: 14; abundance: many; d_gene: NA; v_gene: TRBV7-9; CDR3aa: CASSFVGPGQPQHF; CDR3nt: TGTGCCAGCAGCTTCGTCGGTCCGGGTCAGCCCCAGCATTTT
j_gene: TRBJ2-3; len: 13; abundance: NA; d_gene: TRBD1; v_gene: TRBV9; CDR3aa: CASSETGSDTQYF; CDR3nt: TGTGCCAGCAGCGAGACAGGGTCAGATACGCAGTATTTT
j_gene: TRBJ2-4; len: 12; abundance: NA; d_gene: NA; v_gene: TRBV6-5; CDR3aa: CASGKGGSIQYF; CDR3nt: TGTGCCAGCGGTAAAGGGGGAAGCATTCAGTACTTC
j_gene: TRBJ1-2; len: 11; abundance: NA; d_gene: NA; v_gene: TRBV29-1; CDR3aa: CSVAGIYGYTF; CDR3nt: TGCAGCGTTGCAGGGATTTATGGCTACACCTTC
j_gene: TRBJ1-6; len: 17; abundance: NA; d_gene: NA; v_gene: TRBV7-9; CDR3aa: CASSQSRGTLDNSPLHF; CDR3nt: TGTGCCAGCAGCCAATCACGGGGGACCCTGGATAATTCACCCCTCCACTTT
j_gene: TRBJ1-2; len: 11; abundance: NA; d_gene: NA; v_gene: TRBV15; CDR3aa: CATSRGHGYTF; CDR3nt: TGTGCCACCAGCAGAGGACATGGCTACACCTTC
j_gene: TRBJ1-2; len: 14; abundance: NA; d_gene: TRBD1; v_gene: TRBV29-1; CDR3aa: CSVGGQGGAYGYTF; CDR3nt: TGCAGCGTTGGTGGACAGGGTGGTGCCTATGGCTACACCTTC
j_gene: TRBJ1-2; len: 14; abundance: NA; d_gene: NA; v_gene: TRBV13; CDR3aa: CASSLGGASYGYTF; CDR3nt: TGTGCCAGCAGCTTAGGGGGGGCTAGCTATGGCTACACCTTC
j_gene: TRBJ2-6; len: 15; abundance: NA; d_gene: NA; v_gene: TRBV5-1; CDR3aa: CASRQAQGGANVLTF; CDR3nt: TGCGCCAGCAGACAGGCTCAGGGTGGGGCCAACGTCCTGACTTTC
j_gene: TRBJ2-2; len: 15; abundance: once; d_gene: TRBD1; v_gene: TRBV5-6; CDR3aa: CASSLEGQGSGELFF; CDR3nt: TGTGCCAGCAGCTTGGAGGGACAGGGCTCCGGGGAGCTGTTTTTT
j_gene: TRBJ2-3; len: 17; abundance: few; d_gene: TRBD2; v_gene: TRBV9; CDR3aa: CASSVAGTSGGSDTQYF; CDR3nt: TGTGCCAGCAGCGTAGCCGGGACTAGCGGGGGGTCGGATACGCAGTATTTT
j_gene: TRBJ1-4; len: 14; abundance: once; d_gene: NA; v_gene: TRBV19; CDR3aa: CASSIDRRAEKLFF; CDR3nt: TGTGCCAGTAGTATAGACAGACGGGCTGAAAAACTGTTTTTT
j_gene: TRBJ1-1; len: 11; abundance: NA; d_gene: TRBD1; v_gene: TRBV30; CDR3aa: CAGDRGTEAFF; CDR3nt: TGTGCCGGGGACAGGGGGACTGAAGCTTTCTTT
j_gene: TRBJ1-6; len: 15; abundance: NA; d_gene: NA; v_gene: TRBV5-6; CDR3aa: CASSRDQGHNSPLHF; CDR3nt: TGTGCCAGCAGCCGGGACCAGGGACATAATTCACCCCTCCACTTT
j_gene: TRBJ2-5; len: 17; abundance: NA; d_gene: TRBD2; v_gene: TRBV7-7; CDR3aa: CASSPTLPGLGGETQYF; CDR3nt: TGTGCTAGCAGCCCTACTCTGCCGGGACTAGGTGGGGAGACCCAGTACTTC
j_gene: TRBJ2-5; len: 16; abundance: NA; d_gene: TRBD2; v_gene: TRBV5-1; CDR3aa: CASKRQIAGGHETQYF; CDR3nt: TGCGCCAGCAAGCGGCAAATAGCGGGGGGGCACGAGACCCAGTACTTC
j_gene: TRBJ2-5; len: 14; abundance: NA; d_gene: NA; v_gene: TRBV10-3; CDR3aa: CAISESRGGETQYF; CDR3nt: TGTGCCATCAGTGAGTCAAGAGGGGGAGAGACCCAGTACTTC
j_gene: TRBJ1-3; len: 15; abundance: NA; d_gene: TRBD1; v_gene: TRBV30; CDR3aa: CAWSRDSGSGNTIYF; CDR3nt: TGTGCCTGGAGTCGGGACAGTGGCTCTGGAAACACCATATATTTT
j_gene: TRBJ2-7; len: 12; abundance: once; d_gene: NA; v_gene: TRBV25-1; CDR3aa: CASTTSSYEQYF; CDR3nt: TGTGCCAGCACCACGAGCTCCTACGAGCAGTACTTC
j_gene: TRBJ2-3; len: 13; abundance: once; d_gene: NA; v_gene: TRBV6-1; CDR3aa: CALGAIATDTQYF; CDR3nt: TGTGCCCTGGGGGCTATAGCTACAGATACGCAGTATTTT
j_gene: TRBJ1-4; len: 13; abundance: NA; d_gene: NA; v_gene: TRBV5-6; CDR3aa: CASSLARGEKLFF; CDR3nt: TGTGCCAGCAGCTTGGCGAGAGGGGAAAAACTGTTTTTT
j_gene: TRBJ2-7; len: 14; abundance: once; d_gene: NA; v_gene: TRBV27; CDR3aa: CASSLGVASYEQYF; CDR3nt: TGTGCCAGCAGTTTAGGAGTCGCATCCTACGAGCAGTACTTC
j_gene: TRBJ1-2; len: 15; abundance: NA; d_gene: NA; v_gene: TRBV7-2; CDR3aa: CASSLVDNIRGGYTF; CDR3nt: TGTGCCAGCAGCTTAGTCGACAATATCAGAGGTGGCTACACCTTC